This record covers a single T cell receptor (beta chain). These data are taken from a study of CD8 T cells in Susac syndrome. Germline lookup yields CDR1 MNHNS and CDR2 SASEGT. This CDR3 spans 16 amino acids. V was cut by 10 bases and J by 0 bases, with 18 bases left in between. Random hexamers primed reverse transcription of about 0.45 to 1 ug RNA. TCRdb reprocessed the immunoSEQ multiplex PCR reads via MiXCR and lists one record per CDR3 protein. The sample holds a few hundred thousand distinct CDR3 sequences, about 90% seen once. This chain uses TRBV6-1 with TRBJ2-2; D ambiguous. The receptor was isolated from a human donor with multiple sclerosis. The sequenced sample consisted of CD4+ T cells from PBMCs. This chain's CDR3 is CATKNGDSTNTGELFF. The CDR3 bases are TGTGCCACCAAAAACGGTGACTCAACGAACACCGGGGAGCTGTTTTTT.